Described below is a single TCR beta chain sequence and its context. Looked up from germline, CDR1 is SGHVS and CDR2 is FQNEAQ. The germline V and J ends were trimmed by 1 base and 4 bases, with 11 bases remaining between them. The CDR3 extends over 16 amino acids. This entry comes from a study of blood T cell repertoires in COVID-19. On the study more broadly: Material from acute and convalescent COVID-19 was sourced from the United States, Italy and Spain. T cells, B-cell-depleted T cells, or PBMCs provided the cDNA or gDNA that served as material.

TCRdb's copy holds only in-frame clones and misses some; the assay was immunoSEQ multiplex PCR. This table holds approximately 300,000 clones, around nine tenths found once. Everyone who took part was roughly 18 to 95 years old, and they came from 24 US areas. The chain combines TRBV7-8 with TRBJ2-6; maybe TRBD2 (5 bases). The sample taken for sequencing was PBMCs or T cells enriched from blood (not recorded which). This TCR was sampled from a woman aged 25 to 39 who had recovered from COVID-19. The CDR3 DNA is TGTGCCAGCAGCTTAGTCTCCGGGGTGGGGGCCAACGTCCTGACTTTC. Protein sequence: CASSLVSGVGANVLTF.